Listed here are 2 T cell receptor beta chains from one sample, sequenced in a study of blood T cell repertoires in COVID-19. Clones were sequenced by immunoSEQ multiplex PCR, and TCRdb holds only the in-frame ones, with some missing. The repertoire includes around 200,000 clones, about 83% of them detected once, and less than 3% sits in the top ten. Sequenced material: peripheral blood. The source of these receptors is a man aged 45 to 65 with active or convalescent COVID-19.

V gene TRBV5-5 combines with J gene TRBJ2-5, with TRBD2 matching 11 bases. Trimming took 0 bases from V and 10 from J; bases not matched to a gene: 8. This CDR3 region has 15 residues. The germline CDR1 and CDR2 sequences are SGHKS and YYEKEE (reference sequence). DNA of the CDR3: TGTGCCAGCAGCTTGGTTAGCGGGAGGGCCCTGAGCCAGTACTTC. Amino acids: CASSLVSGRALSQYF. Full variable domain (missing parts from reference TRBV5-5 and TRBJ2-5): DAGVTQSPTHLIKTRGQQVTLRCSPISGHKSVSWYQQVLGQGPQFIFQYYEKEERGRGNFPDRFSARQFPNYSSELNVNALLLGDSALYLCASSLVSGRALSQYFGPGTRLLVL.

The rearrangement joins TRBV28 to TRBJ1-2, with no clear D. V lost 3 bases to trimming and J lost 5 bases, with 22 bases between them. There are 17 residues in the CDR3. In germline, CDR1 is MDHEN, CDR2 SYDVKM. In DNA, the CDR3 is TGTGCCAGCAGTTTCGATATAGAGGGTTTGTTAGGGTATGGCTACACCTTC. Residues: CASSFDIEGLLGYGYTF.